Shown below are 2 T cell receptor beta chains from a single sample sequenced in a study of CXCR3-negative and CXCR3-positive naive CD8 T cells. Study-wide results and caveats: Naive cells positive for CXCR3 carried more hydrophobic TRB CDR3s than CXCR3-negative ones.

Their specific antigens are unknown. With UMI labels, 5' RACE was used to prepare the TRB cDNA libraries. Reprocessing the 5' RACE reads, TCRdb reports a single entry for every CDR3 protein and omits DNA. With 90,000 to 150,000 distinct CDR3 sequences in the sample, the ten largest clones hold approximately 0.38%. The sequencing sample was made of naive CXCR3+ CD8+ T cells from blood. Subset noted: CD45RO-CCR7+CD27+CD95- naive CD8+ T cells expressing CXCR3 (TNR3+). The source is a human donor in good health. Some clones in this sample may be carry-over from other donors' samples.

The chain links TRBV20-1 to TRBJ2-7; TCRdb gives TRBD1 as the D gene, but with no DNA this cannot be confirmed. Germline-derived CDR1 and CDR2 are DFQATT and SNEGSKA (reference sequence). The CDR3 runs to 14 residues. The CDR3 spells CSARAGTGIYEQYF.

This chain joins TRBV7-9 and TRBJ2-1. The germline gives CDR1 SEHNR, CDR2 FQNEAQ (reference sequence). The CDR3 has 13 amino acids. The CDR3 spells CASSPRPDYEQFF.